The clone carrying this T cell receptor beta chain was seen ten or more times. Its antigen is as yet unknown. These data belong to a study of T cells in Graves' hyperthyroidism and ophthalmopathy. Overall study findings and caveats: Ophthalmopathy was identified by the model a median approximately 6.4 months ahead of onset. Researchers report that a 13 V-J model separated ophthalmopathy from stable hyperthyroidism.

For ophthalmopathy patients, the Clinical Activity Score was at least 3 and the NOSPECS grade at least 4; duration was under 3 months. Lactation, pregnancy, other autoimmune disease or uncontrolled infection excluded patients. Trimming cost V 6 bases and J 13 bases; bases outside gene matches: 10. Per germline, CDR1 SGHTA and CDR2 FQGTGA. This CDR3 spans 14 amino acids. It was RNA transcripts that yielded the amplified TCR beta CDR3 regions. During a first-round RT-PCR of the TCR CDR3, the HTBI primer set was used. MiXCR, run by TCRdb on the multiplex PCR reads, gives a single entry per CDR3 protein. Of roughly 500,000 distinct CDR3 sequences listed, about 16% were seen once; the top ten hold 25% to 30%.

The TCR was taken from a woman in her thirties with Graves' ophthalmopathy. What was sequenced was blood. This chain connects TRBV7-3 to TRBJ2-1, with 12 bases matching TRBD2. The CDR3 is CASRPLAGGGEQFF. The CDR3 region has the DNA TGTGCCAGCAGACCGCTAGCGGGAGGGGGTGAACAGTTCTTC.